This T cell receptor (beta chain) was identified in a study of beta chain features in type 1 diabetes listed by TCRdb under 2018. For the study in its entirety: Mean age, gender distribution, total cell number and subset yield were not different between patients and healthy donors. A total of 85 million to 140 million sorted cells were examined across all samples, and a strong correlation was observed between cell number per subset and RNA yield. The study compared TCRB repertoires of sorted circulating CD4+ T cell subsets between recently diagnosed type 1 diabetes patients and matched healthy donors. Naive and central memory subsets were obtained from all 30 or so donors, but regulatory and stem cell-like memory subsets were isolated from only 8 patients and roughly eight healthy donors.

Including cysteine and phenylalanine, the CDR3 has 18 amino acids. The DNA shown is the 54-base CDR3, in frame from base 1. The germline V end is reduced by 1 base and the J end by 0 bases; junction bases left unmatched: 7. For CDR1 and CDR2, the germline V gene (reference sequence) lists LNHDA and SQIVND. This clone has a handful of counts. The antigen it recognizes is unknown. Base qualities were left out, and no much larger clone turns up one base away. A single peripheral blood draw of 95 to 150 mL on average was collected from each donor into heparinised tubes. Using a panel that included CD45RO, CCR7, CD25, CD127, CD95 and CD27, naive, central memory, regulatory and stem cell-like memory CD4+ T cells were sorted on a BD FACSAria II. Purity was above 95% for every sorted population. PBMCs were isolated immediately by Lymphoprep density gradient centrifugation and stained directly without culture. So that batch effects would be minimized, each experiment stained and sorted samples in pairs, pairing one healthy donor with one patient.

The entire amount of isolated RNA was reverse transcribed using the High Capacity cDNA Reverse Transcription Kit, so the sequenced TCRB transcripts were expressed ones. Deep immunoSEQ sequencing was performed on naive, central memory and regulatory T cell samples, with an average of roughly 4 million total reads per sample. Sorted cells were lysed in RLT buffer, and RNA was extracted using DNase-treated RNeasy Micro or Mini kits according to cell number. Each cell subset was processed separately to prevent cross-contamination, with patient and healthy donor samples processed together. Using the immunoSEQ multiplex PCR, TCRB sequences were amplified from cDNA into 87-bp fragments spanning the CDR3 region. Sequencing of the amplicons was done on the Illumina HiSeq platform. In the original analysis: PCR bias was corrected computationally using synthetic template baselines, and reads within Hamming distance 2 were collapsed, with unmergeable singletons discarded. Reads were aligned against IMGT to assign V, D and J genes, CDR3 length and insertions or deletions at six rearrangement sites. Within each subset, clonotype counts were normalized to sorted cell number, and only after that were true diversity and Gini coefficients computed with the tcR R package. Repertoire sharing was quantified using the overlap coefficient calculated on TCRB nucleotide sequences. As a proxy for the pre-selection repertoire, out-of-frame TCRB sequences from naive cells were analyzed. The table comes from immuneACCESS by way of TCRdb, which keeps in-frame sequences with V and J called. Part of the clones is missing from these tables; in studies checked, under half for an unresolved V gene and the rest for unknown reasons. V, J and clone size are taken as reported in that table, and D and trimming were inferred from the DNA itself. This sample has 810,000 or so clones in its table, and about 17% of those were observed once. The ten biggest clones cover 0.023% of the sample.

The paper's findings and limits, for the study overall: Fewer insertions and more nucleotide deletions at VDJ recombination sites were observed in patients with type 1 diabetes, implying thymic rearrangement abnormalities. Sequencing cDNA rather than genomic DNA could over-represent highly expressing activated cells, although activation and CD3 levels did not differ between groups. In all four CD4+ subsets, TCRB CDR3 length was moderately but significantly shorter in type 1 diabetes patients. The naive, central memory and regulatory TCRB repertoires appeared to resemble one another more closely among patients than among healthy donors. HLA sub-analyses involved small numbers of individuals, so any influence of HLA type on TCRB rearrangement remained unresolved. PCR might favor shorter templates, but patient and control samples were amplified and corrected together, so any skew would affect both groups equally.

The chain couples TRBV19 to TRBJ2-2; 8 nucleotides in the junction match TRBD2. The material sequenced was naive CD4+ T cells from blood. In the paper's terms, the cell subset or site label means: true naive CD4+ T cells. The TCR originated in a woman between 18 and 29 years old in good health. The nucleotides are TGTGCCAGTAGTATAGGTCCATTTAGCGGGGCGAACACCGGGGAGCTGTTTTTT. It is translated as CASSIGPFSGANTGELFF.